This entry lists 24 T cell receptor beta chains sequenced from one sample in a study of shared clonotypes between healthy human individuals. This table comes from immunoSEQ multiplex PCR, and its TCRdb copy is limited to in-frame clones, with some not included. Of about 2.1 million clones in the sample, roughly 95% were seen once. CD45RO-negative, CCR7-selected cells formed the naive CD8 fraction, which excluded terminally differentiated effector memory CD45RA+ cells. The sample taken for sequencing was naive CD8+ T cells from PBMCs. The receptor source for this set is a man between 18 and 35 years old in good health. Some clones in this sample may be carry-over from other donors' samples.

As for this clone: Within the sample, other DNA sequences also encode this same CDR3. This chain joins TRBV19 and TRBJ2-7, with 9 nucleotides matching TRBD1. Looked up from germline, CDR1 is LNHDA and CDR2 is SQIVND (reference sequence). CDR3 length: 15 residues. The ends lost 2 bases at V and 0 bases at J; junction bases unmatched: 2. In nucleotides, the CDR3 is TGTGCCAGTAGTATAATGACAGGGGGCTCCTACGAGCAGTACTTC. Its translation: CASSIMTGGSYEQYF.

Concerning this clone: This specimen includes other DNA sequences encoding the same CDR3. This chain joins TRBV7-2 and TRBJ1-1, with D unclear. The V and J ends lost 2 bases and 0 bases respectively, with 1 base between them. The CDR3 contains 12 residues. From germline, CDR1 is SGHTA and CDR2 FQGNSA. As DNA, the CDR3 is TGTGCCAGCAGCTTATTGAACACTGAAGCTTTCTTT. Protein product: CASSLLNTEAFF.

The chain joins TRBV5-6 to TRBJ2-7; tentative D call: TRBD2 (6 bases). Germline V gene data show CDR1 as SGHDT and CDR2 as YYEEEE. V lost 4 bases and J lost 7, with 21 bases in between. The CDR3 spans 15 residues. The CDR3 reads CASSRRGINMGEQYF. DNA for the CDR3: TGTGCCAGCAGCCGACGGGGGATTAATATGGGGGAGCAGTACTTC. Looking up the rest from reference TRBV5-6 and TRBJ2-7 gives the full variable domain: DAGVTQSPTHLIKTRGQQVTLRCSPKSGHDTVSWYQQALGQGPQFIFQYYEEEERQRGNFPDRFSGHQFPNYSSELNVNALLLGDSALYLCASSRRGINMGEQYFGPGTRLTVT.

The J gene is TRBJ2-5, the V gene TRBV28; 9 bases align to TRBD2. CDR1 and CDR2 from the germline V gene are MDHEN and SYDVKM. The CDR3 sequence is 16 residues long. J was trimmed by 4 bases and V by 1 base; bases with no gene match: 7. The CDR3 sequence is CASSLLLAGPRETQYF. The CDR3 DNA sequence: TGTGCCAGCAGTTTATTACTAGCGGGCCCACGAGAGACCCAGTACTTC. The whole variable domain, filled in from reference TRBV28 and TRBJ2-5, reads DVKVTQSSRYLVKRTGEKVFLECVQDMDHENMFWYRQDPGLGLRLIYFSYDVKMKEKGDIPEGYSVSREKKERFSLILESASTNQTSMYLCASSLLLAGPRETQYFGPGTRLLVL.

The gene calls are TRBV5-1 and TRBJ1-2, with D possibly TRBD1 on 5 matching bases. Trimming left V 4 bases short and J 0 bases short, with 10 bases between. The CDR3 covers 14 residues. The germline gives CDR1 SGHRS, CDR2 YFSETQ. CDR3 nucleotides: TGCGCCAGCAGCGGCACAGGTACTAACTATGGCTACACCTTC. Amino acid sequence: CASSGTGTNYGYTF.

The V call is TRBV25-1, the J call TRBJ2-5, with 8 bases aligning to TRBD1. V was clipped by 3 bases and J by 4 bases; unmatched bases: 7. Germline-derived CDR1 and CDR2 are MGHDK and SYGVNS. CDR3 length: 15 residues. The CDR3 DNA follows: TGTGCCAGCAGTGACAGGGGGCAGTTAAGAGAGACCCAGTACTTC. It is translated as CASSDRGQLRETQYF. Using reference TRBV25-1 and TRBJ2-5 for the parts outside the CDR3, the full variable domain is EADIYQTPRYLVIGTGKKITLECSQTMGHDKMYWYQQDPGMELHLIHYSYGVNSTEKGDLSSESTVSRIRTEHFPLTLESARPSHTSQYLCASSDRGQLRETQYFGPGTRLLVL.

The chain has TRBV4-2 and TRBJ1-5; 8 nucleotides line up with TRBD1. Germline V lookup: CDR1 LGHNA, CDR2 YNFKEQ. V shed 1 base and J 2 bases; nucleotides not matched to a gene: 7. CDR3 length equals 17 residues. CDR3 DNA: TGTGCCAGCAGCCAAGCCACAGGGGGTATTGGCAATCAGCCCCAGCATTTT. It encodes CASSQATGGIGNQPQHF.

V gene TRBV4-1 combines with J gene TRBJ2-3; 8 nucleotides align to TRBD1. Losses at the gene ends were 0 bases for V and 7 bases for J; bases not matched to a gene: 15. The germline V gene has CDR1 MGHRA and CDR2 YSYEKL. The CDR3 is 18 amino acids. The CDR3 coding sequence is TGCGCCAGCAGCCAAGACCCGCCGGGGACAGGAAACCCTAATACGCAGTATTTT. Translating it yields CASSQDPPGTGNPNTQYF.

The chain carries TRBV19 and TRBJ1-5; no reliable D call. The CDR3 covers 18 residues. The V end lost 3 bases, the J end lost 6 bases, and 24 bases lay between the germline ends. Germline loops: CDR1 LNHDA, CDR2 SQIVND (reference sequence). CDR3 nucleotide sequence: TGTGCCAGTAGTATCTCAGCTGCTCCCACCCTGTTTTCTCAGCCCCAGCATTTT. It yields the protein CASSISAAPTLFSQPQHF.

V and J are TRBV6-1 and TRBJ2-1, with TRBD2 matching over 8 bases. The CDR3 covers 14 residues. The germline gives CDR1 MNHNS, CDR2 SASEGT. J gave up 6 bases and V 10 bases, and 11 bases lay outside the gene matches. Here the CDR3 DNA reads TGTGCCACCCATAGCGGGACCCAAGCCAATGAGCAGTTCTTC. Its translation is CATHSGTQANEQFF.

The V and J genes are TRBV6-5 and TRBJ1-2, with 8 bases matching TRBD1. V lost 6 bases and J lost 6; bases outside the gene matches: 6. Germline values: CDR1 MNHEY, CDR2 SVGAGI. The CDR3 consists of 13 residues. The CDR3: CASSYNRGNGYTF. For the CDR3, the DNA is TGTGCCAGCAGCTATAACAGGGGGAATGGCTACACCTTC.

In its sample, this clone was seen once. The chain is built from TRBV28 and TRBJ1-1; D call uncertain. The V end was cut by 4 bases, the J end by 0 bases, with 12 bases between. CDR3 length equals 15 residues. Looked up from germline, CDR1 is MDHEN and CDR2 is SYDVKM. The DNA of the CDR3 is TGTGCCAGCAGTTCCGCACACGCCTTGAACACTGAAGCTTTCTTT. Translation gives CASSSAHALNTEAFF.

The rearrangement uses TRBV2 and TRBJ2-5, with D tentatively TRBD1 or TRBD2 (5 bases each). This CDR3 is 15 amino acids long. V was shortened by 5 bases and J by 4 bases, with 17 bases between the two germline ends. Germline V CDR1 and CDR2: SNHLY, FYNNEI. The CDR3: CASSTGTSPAETQYF. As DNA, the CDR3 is TGTGCCAGCAGTACCGGGACCTCACCGGCAGAGACCCAGTACTTC.

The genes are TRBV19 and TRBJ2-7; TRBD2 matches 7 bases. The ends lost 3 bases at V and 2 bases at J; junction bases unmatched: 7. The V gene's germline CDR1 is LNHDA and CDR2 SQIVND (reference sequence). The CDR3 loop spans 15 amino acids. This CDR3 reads CASSISGIPPYEQYF. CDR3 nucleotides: TGTGCCAGTAGTATCAGCGGGATCCCGCCCTACGAGCAGTACTTC. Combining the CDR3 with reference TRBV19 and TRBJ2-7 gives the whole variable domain DGGITQSPKYLFRKEGQNVTLSCEQNLNHDAMYWYRQDPGQGLRLIYYSQIVNDFQKGDIAEGYSVSREKKESFPLTVTSAQKNPTAFYLCASSISGIPPYEQYFGPGTRLTVT.

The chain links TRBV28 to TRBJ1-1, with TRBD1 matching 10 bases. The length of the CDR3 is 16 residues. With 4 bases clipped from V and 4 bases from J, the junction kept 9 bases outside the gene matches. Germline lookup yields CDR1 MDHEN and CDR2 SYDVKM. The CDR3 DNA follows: TGTGCCAGCAGTTCCCGACAGGGGGCGAGGGGCACTGAAGCTTTCTTT. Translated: CASSSRQGARGTEAFF.

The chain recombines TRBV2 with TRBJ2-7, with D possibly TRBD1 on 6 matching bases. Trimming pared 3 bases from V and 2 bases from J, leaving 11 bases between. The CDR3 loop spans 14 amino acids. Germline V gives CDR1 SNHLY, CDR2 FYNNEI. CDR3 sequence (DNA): TGTGCCAGCAGTGAGGCAGGGGAAGCCTACGAGCAGTACTTC. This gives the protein CASSEAGEAYEQYF.

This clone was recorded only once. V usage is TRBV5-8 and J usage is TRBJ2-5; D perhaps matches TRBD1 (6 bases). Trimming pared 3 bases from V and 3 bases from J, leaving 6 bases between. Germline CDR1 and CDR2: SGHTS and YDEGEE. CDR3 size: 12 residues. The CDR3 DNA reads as TGTGCCAGCAGCTGGACAGAAGAGACCCAGTACTTC. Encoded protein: CASSWTEETQYF.

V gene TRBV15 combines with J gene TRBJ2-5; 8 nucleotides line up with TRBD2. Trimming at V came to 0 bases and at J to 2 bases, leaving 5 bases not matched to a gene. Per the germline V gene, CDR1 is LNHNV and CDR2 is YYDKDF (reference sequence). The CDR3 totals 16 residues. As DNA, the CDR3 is TGTGCCACCAGCAGAGAAGGACTAGCTACACAAGAGACCCAGTACTTC. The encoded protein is CATSREGLATQETQYF.

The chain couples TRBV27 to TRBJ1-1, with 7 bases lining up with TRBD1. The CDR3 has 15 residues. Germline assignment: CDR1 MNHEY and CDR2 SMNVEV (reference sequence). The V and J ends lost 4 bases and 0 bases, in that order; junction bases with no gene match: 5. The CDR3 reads CASSSRDRLNTEAFF. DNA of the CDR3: TGTGCCAGCAGTTCACGGGACAGATTGAACACTGAAGCTTTCTTT.

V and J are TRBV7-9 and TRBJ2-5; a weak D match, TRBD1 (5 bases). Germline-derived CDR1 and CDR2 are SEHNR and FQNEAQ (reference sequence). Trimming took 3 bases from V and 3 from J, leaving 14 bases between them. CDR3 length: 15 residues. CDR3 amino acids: CASSFSGGREETQYF. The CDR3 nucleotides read TGTGCCAGCAGCTTTTCGGGTGGCAGGGAAGAGACCCAGTACTTC.

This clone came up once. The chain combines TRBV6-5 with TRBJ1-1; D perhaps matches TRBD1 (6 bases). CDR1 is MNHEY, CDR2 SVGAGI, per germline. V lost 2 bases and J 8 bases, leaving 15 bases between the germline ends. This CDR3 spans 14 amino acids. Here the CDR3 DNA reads TGTGCCAGCAGTTACAGGGTTGGGGGGCCCGAAGCTTTCTTT. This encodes CASSYRVGGPEAFF.

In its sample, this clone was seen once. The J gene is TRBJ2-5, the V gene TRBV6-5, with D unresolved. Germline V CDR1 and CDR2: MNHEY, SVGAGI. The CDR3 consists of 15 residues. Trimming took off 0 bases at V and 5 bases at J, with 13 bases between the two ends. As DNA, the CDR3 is TGTGCCAGCAGTTACTCGCCCTCCCTAGGGGAGACCCAGTACTTC. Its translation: CASSYSPSLGETQYF.

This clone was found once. The CDR3, as DNA: TGTGCCAGCAGCTTAGCACAGCGGGAGGGCTGGGGTGAGCAGTTCTTC. This sequence encodes CASSLAQREGWGEQFF. The chain couples TRBV7-9 to TRBJ2-1; 10 bases match TRBD2. The V gene's germline CDR1 is SEHNR and CDR2 FQNEAQ (reference sequence). The CDR3 sequence is 16 residues long. The junction had 8 bases not matched to a gene; V was cut back by 0 bases and J by 9 bases.

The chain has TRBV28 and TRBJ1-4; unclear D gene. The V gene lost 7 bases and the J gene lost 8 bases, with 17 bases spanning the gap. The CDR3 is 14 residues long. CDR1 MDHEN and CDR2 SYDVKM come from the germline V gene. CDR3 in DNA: TGTGCCAGCATTGGGTCCAGTATGAGGGAAAAACTGTTTTTT. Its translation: CASIGSSMREKLFF.